This TCR beta chain emerged from a study of blood T cell repertoires in COVID-19. Turning to the study itself: Sources were T cells, B-cell-depleted T cells, or PBMCs; the material itself was cDNA or gDNA.

In the authors' methods: Reference gene primer amplification gave estimated nucleated cell counts. Profiled with immunoSEQ multiplex PCR; TCRdb holds only in-frame clones, not every one. The V and J calls and clone size were taken over from that table, and D and trimming were inferred from the DNA. The table shows some 41,000 clones, with around 81% occurring only once. CDR1 is LGHNA, CDR2 YNFKEQ, per germline. This CDR3 spans 15 amino acids. With 4 bases clipped from V and 2 bases from J, the junction kept 5 bases outside the gene matches. This chain links TRBV4-2 with TRBJ2-1, with TRBD1 matching over 7 bases. The sequence came from a middle-aged man with active or convalescent COVID-19. The sample consisted of peripheral blood. CDR3 bases: TGTGCCAGCAGCCCCCGGGACAGCGCCTACAATGAGCAGTTCTTC. Its translation: CASSPRDSAYNEQFF.